The present T cell receptor (beta chain) was sequenced within a study of cytomegalovirus exposure and HLA in healthy donors. Overall study findings and caveats: In a later analysis, common viral pathogens appeared linked to several of the most significant clusters. Fewer N-insertions (relative to the roughly 720-donor mean) were reportedly seen in an Asian-associated ancestry cluster in a later analysis.

The germline V gene encodes CDR1 LGHNA and CDR2 YNFKEQ. The junction had 5 bases not matched to a gene; V was cut back by 2 bases and J by 1 base. The CDR3 is 16 residues long. 13 Jbeta primers and 60 Vbeta primers were used for the PCR. Authors' processing steps: The authors later counted 70 million to 80 million unique TCR beta chains, 9.5 million to 13 million of them shared. Repertoires were generated with immunoSEQ multiplex PCR, while TCRdb's copy carries only in-frame clones and drops some. V and J calls plus clone size are reproduced from that table; the DNA served to infer D and trimming. The profile shows some 120,000 clones, 15% to 20% of them singletons. The sample holds a few counts of this clone. Its antigen remains unknown.

This TCR derives from a female donor in good health and CMV-seropositive. The specimen sequenced was PBMCs. The chain carries TRBV4-2 and TRBJ2-5; 9 bases fit TRBD2. CDR3 sequence reads: CASSQHSGRSQETQYF. The CDR3 DNA reads as TGTGCCAGCAGCCAACACAGCGGGAGGAGCCAAGAGACCCAGTACTTC.